Below, 21 T cell receptor beta chains from the same sample are listed, as sequenced in a study of cytomegalovirus exposure and HLA in healthy donors (dated by TCRdb to the late 2010s). The method was the immunoSEQ multiplex PCR assay. Not all clones reach the TCRdb copy of this immuneACCESS table, which keeps in-frame sequences only. Checked studies attribute under half of the gap to unresolved V genes and leave the rest unexplained. A total of 110,000 or so clones appear in this sample, 85% to 90% of them only once. The ten largest account for around 1.9% of the sample. The sequenced sample was PBMCs. The receptors stem from a woman aged 25 to 39 in good health and CMV-seronegative.

The chain combines TRBV14 with TRBJ2-3, with 7 bases fitting TRBD2. The CDR3 consists of 15 residues. The V gene end was trimmed by 4 bases and the J gene end by 2 bases; junction bases not matched to a gene: 6. Per the germline V gene, CDR1 is SGHDN and CDR2 is FVKESK. This chain's CDR3 is CASSRGGSYTDTQYF. The CDR3 DNA is TGTGCCAGCAGCCGGGGGGGGTCCTACACAGATACGCAGTATTTT.

The chain combines TRBV6-4 with TRBJ1-3; 7 bases map to TRBD1. Germline assignment: CDR1 MRHNA and CDR2 SNTAGT. The CDR3 length is 17 residues. Trimming took 2 bases from V and 0 from J; bases not matched to a gene: 7. CDR3 nucleotides: TGTGCCAGCAGTGACGGTCGACAGGGAAGCTCTGGAAACACCATATATTTT. It is translated as CASSDGRQGSSGNTIYF.

The chain combines TRBV4-3 with TRBJ1-2, with D maybe TRBD1 (5 bases). Trimming stripped 0 bases from V and 8 bases from J, with 16 bases between. This CDR3 comprises 15 residues. Looked up from germline, CDR1 is LGHNA and CDR2 is YSLEER. CDR3 nucleotide sequence: TGCGCCAGCAGCCAAGATCTTGTGCCAGGGCGAGGCTACACCTTC. This gives the protein CASSQDLVPGRGYTF.

J is TRBJ2-1 and V is TRBV7-2, with D possibly being TRBD2 (6 bases). The CDR3 is 13 amino acids. V lost 7 bases and J 5 bases, leaving 12 bases between the germline ends. Germline V gene sequence: CDR1 SGHTA, CDR2 FQGNSA. CDR3 sequence: CASTPRGNNEQFF. CDR3 nucleotides: TGTGCCAGCACCCCCCGGGGGAACAATGAGCAGTTCTTC.

The gene calls are TRBV11-3 and TRBJ2-3; 8 bases line up with TRBD1. J lost 2 bases, V lost 5 bases, and 9 bases had no gene match. From germline, CDR1 is SGHNT and CDR2 YENEEA. CDR3 size: 16 residues. The CDR3 protein is CASSPRTGWPTDTQYF. In nucleotides, the CDR3 is TGTGCCAGCAGCCCTAGGACAGGGTGGCCCACAGATACGCAGTATTTT.

The V and J genes are TRBV6-5 and TRBJ1-2; no clear D. The V end was cut by 2 bases, the J end by 4 bases, with 11 bases between. This CDR3 is built from 14 residues. Looked up from germline, CDR1 is MNHEY and CDR2 is SVGAGI. In DNA, the CDR3 is TGTGCCAGCAGTTACCACCGGGATACCTATGGCTACACCTTC. This gives the protein CASSYHRDTYGYTF.

The V call is TRBV5-1, the J call TRBJ2-1; 14 bases align to TRBD2. This CDR3 has 18 amino acids. Germline V gene lookup returns CDR1 SGHRS and CDR2 YFSETQ. V was pared by 4 bases and J by 2 bases, with 8 bases of the junction left unmatched. The CDR3 coding sequence is TGCGCCAGCAGCCCGGGACTAGCGGGGGCCAGGGCCTACAATGAGCAGTTCTTC. Encoded protein: CASSPGLAGARAYNEQFF. Full variable domain (missing parts from reference TRBV5-1 and TRBJ2-1): KAGVTQTPRYLIKTRGQQVTLSCSPISGHRSVSWYQQTPGQGLQFLFEYFSETQRNKGNFPGRFSGRQFSNSRSEMNVSTLELGDSALYLCASSPGLAGARAYNEQFFGPGTRLTVL.

The chain combines TRBV19 with TRBJ2-7; 8 positions match TRBD1. The ends lost 10 bases at V and 7 bases at J; junction bases unmatched: 12. Germline values: CDR1 LNHDA, CDR2 SQIVND (reference sequence). The CDR3 is 13 amino acids. The CDR3 region is CAIRPDRAREQYF. In DNA form, the CDR3 reads TGTGCCATCAGACCGGACAGGGCGAGGGAGCAGTACTTC. The full variable domain, rest sourced from reference TRBV19 and TRBJ2-7, is DGGITQSPKYLFRKEGQNVTLSCEQNLNHDAMYWYRQDPGQGLRLIYYSQIVNDFQKGDIAEGYSVSREKKESFPLTVTSAQKNPTAFYLCAIRPDRAREQYFGPGTRLTVT.

The chain is built from TRBV9 and TRBJ2-7, with 7 nucleotides matching TRBD2. The CDR3 is 14 residues long. With V trimmed by 0 bases and J by 2 bases, 2 bases remained unmatched. Per the germline V gene, CDR1 is SGDLS and CDR2 is YYNGEE. CDR3 sequence: CASSVGGGPYEQYF. In nucleotides, the CDR3 is TGTGCCAGCAGCGTAGGCGGGGGTCCCTACGAGCAGTACTTC.

This clone was counted a few times. CDR3 DNA sequence: TGTGCCAGCTCACCACCGGGGGGTTACGAGCAGTACTTC. This gives the protein CASSPPGGYEQYF. The genes are TRBV18 and TRBJ2-7; weak D call: TRBD2 (6 bases). The V end was cut by 0 bases, the J end by 4 bases, with 7 bases between. The CDR3 is 13 residues long. Germline CDR1 KGHSH, CDR2 LQKENI.

The V call is TRBV9, the J call TRBJ2-4; 9 nucleotides match TRBD1. This CDR3 is built from 16 residues. Germline lookup yields CDR1 SGDLS and CDR2 YYNGEE. Trimming took 4 bases from V and 6 from J; bases not matched to a gene: 11. CDR3 DNA sequence: TGTGCCAGCAGCAAGGATCCCGGGACAGGGCTAAACATTCAGTACTTC. It encodes CASSKDPGTGLNIQYF.

In nucleotides, the CDR3 is TGCGCCAGCAGCTTTGACAGGAGCAATTCACCCCTCCACTTT. Its translation is CASSFDRSNSPLHF. The V gene is TRBV5-1, the J gene TRBJ1-6; the D gene is possibly TRBD1 (6 bases). Per the germline V gene, CDR1 is SGHRS and CDR2 is YFSETQ. Deletions cut 2 bases from V and 7 bases from J, with 10 bases between. This CDR3 has 14 residues.

This rearrangement joins TRBV25-1 to TRBJ2-3; the match to TRBD2 covers 8 bases. V was clipped by 6 bases and J by 1 base; unmatched bases: 9. CDR3 length equals 16 residues. Germline assignment: CDR1 MGHDK and CDR2 SYGVNS. The CDR3 DNA reads as TGTGCCAGCAGCAAGCCTAGCGGGTCCCGCACAGATACGCAGTATTTT. Its translation is CASSKPSGSRTDTQYF.

The chain recombines TRBV6-1 with TRBJ1-2, with 9 bases that match TRBD1. Germline lookup yields CDR1 MNHNS and CDR2 SASEGT. There are 13 residues in the CDR3. V was pared by 5 bases and J by 5 bases, with 3 bases of the junction left unmatched. The DNA of the CDR3 is TGTGCCAGCAGTCCGACAGGGGGTTATGGCTACACCTTC. This codes for CASSPTGGYGYTF.

This chain joins TRBV2 and TRBJ1-1; the match to TRBD1 covers 7 bases. Trimming took 5 bases from V and 3 from J; bases not matched to a gene: 6. The CDR3 has 14 amino acids. Germline V gene data show CDR1 as SNHLY and CDR2 as FYNNEI. CDR3 DNA sequence: TGTGCCAGCAGTACAGGGGCGGTGGACACTGAAGCTTTCTTT. Translating gives CASSTGAVDTEAFF.

The chain has TRBV15 and TRBJ1-1; no firm D call. V dropped 6 bases and J dropped 3 bases, with 11 bases sitting between them. CDR1 and CDR2 (germline): LNHNV, YYDKDF (reference sequence). The CDR3 totals 13 residues. The CDR3, as DNA: TGTGCCACCAGTCGTACAGCGGACACTGAAGCTTTCTTT. Encoded protein: CATSRTADTEAFF. Supplemented by reference TRBV15 and TRBJ1-1, the full variable domain reads DAMVIQNPRYQVTQFGKPVTLSCSQTLNHNVMYWYQQKSSQAPKLLFHYYDKDFNNEADTPDNFQSRRPNTSFCFLDIRSPGLGDTAMYLCATSRTADTEAFFGQGTRLTVV.

V gene TRBV6-6 combines with J gene TRBJ2-7, with D perhaps TRBD1 (5 bases). CDR3 length: 13 residues. With 6 bases removed from V and 3 bases from J, the gap between germline ends came to 12 bases. Germline values: CDR1 MNHNY, CDR2 SVGAGI (reference sequence). CDR3 bases: TGTGCCAGCAGGGTCCCGACAGACTACGAGCAGTACTTC. This codes for CASRVPTDYEQYF.

The J gene is TRBJ2-2, the V gene TRBV10-1; 9 nucleotides line up with TRBD1. V shed 6 bases and J 7 bases; nucleotides not matched to a gene: 6. In germline, CDR1 is WNHNN, CDR2 SYGVQD (reference sequence). The CDR3 is 14 amino acids. The CDR3 loop is CASRGDRVDGELFF. As DNA, the CDR3 is TGCGCCAGCAGGGGGGACAGGGTCGACGGGGAGCTGTTTTTT.

This clone was picked up a small number of times. The rearrangement joins TRBV15 to TRBJ1-4, with 7 bases fitting TRBD1. Germline CDR1 is LNHNV and CDR2 is YYDKDF (reference sequence). V lost 3 bases to trimming and J lost 5 bases; unmatched junction nucleotides: 3. The CDR3 runs 14 residues. CDR3 in DNA: TGTGCCACCAGCAGGGGGACAGAGAATGAAAAACTGTTTTTT. Amino acid sequence: CATSRGTENEKLFF.

The V call is TRBV30, the J call TRBJ2-1; the D gene is possibly TRBD1 (5 bases). The CDR3 loop spans 13 amino acids. The germline V and J ends were trimmed by 2 bases and 3 bases, with 8 bases remaining between them. From germline, CDR1 is GTSNPN and CDR2 SVGIG (reference sequence). In DNA, the CDR3 is TGTGCCTGGAGTCGGACATTCTACAATGAGCAGTTCTTC. This codes for CAWSRTFYNEQFF.

The rearrangement links TRBV9 to TRBJ1-6; the match to TRBD1 covers 8 bases. V shed 1 base, J shed 6 bases, and the junction held 6 bases outside the gene matches. This CDR3 has 16 amino acids. CDR1 is SGDLS, CDR2 YYNGEE, per germline. CDR3: CASSVQAGQVNSPLHF. CDR3 DNA sequence: TGTGCCAGCAGCGTACAAGCGGGACAGGTTAATTCACCCCTCCACTTT.